This T cell receptor (beta chain) emerged from a study of cytomegalovirus exposure and HLA in healthy donors. Regarding the study as a whole: Analysis was carried out at a later point, and it linked a missense DCLRE1C variant to TCR beta V- and J-gene trimming. CMV serostatus was the only recorded immune exposure for donors. Some TCR beta chains (roughly 160 of them) were listed as cytomegalovirus-associated. Excluded: some indistinguishable V segments such as TRBV6-2 and TRBV6-3.

The CDR3 length is 15 residues. With V trimmed by 5 bases and J by 1 base, 5 bases remained unmatched. Germline CDR1 SGHTA, CDR2 FQGNSA. With 60 Vbeta and 13 Jbeta primers, the PCR was carried out. TCRdb's table, derived via immunoSEQ multiplex PCR, lists solely in-frame clones and lacks some. The sample has about 120,000 clones; over 65% are singletons. Note on this clone: No antigen is known for it.

What was sequenced was PBMCs. The sequence derives from a woman between 40 and 55 years old in good health and CMV-seropositive. V usage is TRBV7-2 and J usage is TRBJ2-1; 7 nucleotides agree with TRBD1. The CDR3 DNA follows: TGTGCCAGCAGCCGAGGGGGCGGATCCTACAATGAGCAGTTCTTC. Protein: CASSRGGGSYNEQFF.